The T cell receptor beta chain described here comes from a study of identical twins. Each CDR3 protein gets one entry after TCRdb re-called the 5' RACE reads with MiXCR. This table has about 790,000 distinct CDR3 sequences, 18% appearing once. CDR1 DFQATT and CDR2 SNEGSKA come from the germline V gene (reference sequence). V lost 1 base and J 3 bases, leaving 14 bases between the germline ends. The CDR3 runs 15 residues. Study outcomes and limitations: In cord blood, abundant beta clonotypes had fewer insertions; memory showed no trend. Invariant populations such as MAIT and iNKT cells could partly muddle zero-insertion analyses. Weaker excess sharing between twins was seen in beta out-of-frame sequences.

On this clonotype: Its specificity is unknown.

The data were also submitted as part of a second study, on T cells expressing NK-cell markers. That publication notes: Dominant NKG2C+ clonotypes accounted for roughly 1.0-7.5% of CD8+ T cells in a handful of donors.

The chain carries TRBV20-1 and TRBJ2-3; tentatively, D is TRBD2 (5 bases). What was sequenced was PBMCs. The source of this sequence is a woman aged 18-29 years in good health. The CDR3 nucleotides read TGCAGTGCTAGAGCACGGACCGCGGGTACAGATACGCAGTATTTT. It yields the protein CSARARTAGTDTQYF.